This T cell receptor beta chain originates from a study of T cells in Graves' hyperthyroidism and ophthalmopathy. Study in general: Peripheral blood collection took place at initial diagnosis, before any treatment.

Germline loops: CDR1 SGHRS, CDR2 YFSETQ. CDR3 length: 17 amino acids. V was pared by 2 bases and J by 7 bases, with 15 bases of the junction left unmatched. This clonotype came up many times. Its antigen is unknown. Researchers took RNA transcripts and amplified the TCR beta CDR3 regions from them. Researchers ran a first-round RT-PCR on the TCR CDR3 using the HTBI primer set. TCRdb processed the multiplex PCR reads anew with MiXCR; each CDR3 protein has one entry. The sample shows 550,000 to 650,000 distinct CDR3 sequences, approximately 15% of them seen only once. Findings and limits, study-wide: Peripheral blood also featured most of the thyroid clonotypes expanded above 0.001.

PBMCs were sourced from approximately 9 ml fresh peripheral blood. Source material: blood. This clonotype was obtained from a woman aged 30 to 39 with Graves' hyperthyroidism that later progressed to Graves' ophthalmopathy. The chain has TRBV5-1 and TRBJ2-1; 7 bases are a match to TRBD2. This CDR3 is CASSFISPQTSRNEQFF. The CDR3 DNA sequence: TGCGCCAGCAGCTTCATAAGCCCCCAGACTAGCAGGAATGAGCAGTTCTTC.